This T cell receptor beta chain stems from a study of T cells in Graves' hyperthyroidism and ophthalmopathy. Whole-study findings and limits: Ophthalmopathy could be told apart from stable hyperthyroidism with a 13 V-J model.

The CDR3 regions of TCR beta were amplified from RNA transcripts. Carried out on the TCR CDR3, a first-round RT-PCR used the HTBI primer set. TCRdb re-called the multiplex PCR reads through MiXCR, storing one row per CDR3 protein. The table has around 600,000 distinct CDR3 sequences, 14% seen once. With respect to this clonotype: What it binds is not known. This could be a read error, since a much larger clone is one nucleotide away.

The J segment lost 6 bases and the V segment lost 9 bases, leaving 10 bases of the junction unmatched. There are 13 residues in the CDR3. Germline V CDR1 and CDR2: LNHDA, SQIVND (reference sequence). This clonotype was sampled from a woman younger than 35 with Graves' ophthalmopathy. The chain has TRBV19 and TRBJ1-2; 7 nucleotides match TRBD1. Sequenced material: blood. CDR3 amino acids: CASKDREWDGYTF. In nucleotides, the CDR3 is TGTGCCAGCAAAGACAGGGAATGGGATGGCTACACCTTC.